One sample yielded the 18 T cell receptor beta chains listed below, sequenced in a study of T cells and Merkel cell carcinoma outcomes. Sequencing was performed with immunoSEQ multiplex PCR; in TCRdb, only in-frame clones are kept and a portion is missing. The data hold around 1,300 clones, with roughly 90% observed a single time. The specimen sequenced was tumor tissue from Merkel cell carcinoma. The origin of the receptors is a human donor with Merkel cell carcinoma.

The rearrangement links TRBV18 to TRBJ2-7, with D tentatively TRBD1 or TRBD2 (6 bases each). The CDR3 spans 15 residues. V lost 4 bases to trimming and J lost 6 bases, with 19 bases between them. Germline loops: CDR1 KGHSH, CDR2 LQKENI. This CDR3 is CASSQGTPHGSEQYF. The CDR3 coding sequence is TGTGCCAGCTCACAGGGGACACCGCACGGGAGCGAGCAGTACTTC.

The sample holds a few counts of this clone. This rearrangement joins TRBV7-8 to TRBJ2-1; 9 positions match TRBD2. Germline CDR1 SGHVS, CDR2 FQNEAQ. The CDR3 consists of 14 residues. The V and J ends lost 7 bases and 9 bases, in that order; junction bases with no gene match: 10. CDR3 sequence reads: CASNKGGGGSEQFF. CDR3 DNA: TGTGCCAGCAACAAAGGCGGGGGGGGTTCTGAGCAGTTCTTC.

The chain joins TRBV2 to TRBJ2-5, with D perhaps matching TRBD2 (6 bases). The CDR3 runs to 16 residues. From germline, CDR1 is SNHLY and CDR2 FYNNEI. Trimming cost V 4 bases and J 2 bases, with 17 bases left between them. As DNA, the CDR3 is TGTGCCAGCAGTGGGGGGAGGAGGGTGATGCAAGAGACCCAGTACTTC. Its protein product is CASSGGRRVMQETQYF. The entire variable domain, with the rest obtained from reference TRBV2 and TRBJ2-5, is as follows: EPEVTQTPSHQVTQMGQEVILRCVPISNHLYFYWYRQILGQKVEFLVSFYNNEISEKSEIFDDQFSVERPDGSNFTLKIRSTKLEDSAMYFCASSGGRRVMQETQYFGPGTRLLVL.

This clone appeared a single time. The chain joins TRBV6-5 to TRBJ2-5, with TRBD1 matching 7 bases. Germline CDR1 reads MNHEY; CDR2 reads SVGAGI. V was clipped by 1 base and J by 5 bases; unmatched bases: 7. The length of the CDR3 is 15 residues. The CDR3 bases are TGTGCCAGCAGTTACTTGACAGGGCTTGGGGAGACCCAGTACTTC. Translation gives CASSYLTGLGETQYF.

This chain uses TRBV10-3 with TRBJ2-3; no reliable D call. This CDR3 comprises 12 residues. Germline V gene sequence: CDR1 ENHRY, CDR2 SYGVKD. V dropped 3 bases and J dropped 2 bases, with 3 bases sitting between them. The CDR3 protein is CAISDSTDTQYF. The CDR3 nucleotides are TGTGCCATCAGTGACTCCACAGATACGCAGTATTTT.

This sequence joins TRBV7-9 and TRBJ2-5, with D hard to call. CDR1 SEHNR and CDR2 FQNEAQ come from the germline V gene (reference sequence). With 5 bases removed from V and 2 bases from J, the gap between germline ends came to 18 bases. The CDR3 runs 16 residues. CDR3 loop: CASSDPTSDPQETQYF. The CDR3 DNA follows: TGTGCCAGCAGCGACCCCACGTCGGACCCACAAGAGACCCAGTACTTC.

The CDR3 DNA sequence: TGTGCCAGCAGCTTAGCAGTGTACGAGCAGTACTTC. Its translation is CASSLAVYEQYF. The chain has TRBV11-2 and TRBJ2-7; D not certain. From germline, CDR1 is SGHAT and CDR2 FQNNGV. The V gene lost 1 base and the J gene lost 4 bases, with 5 bases spanning the gap. CDR3 length: 12 residues.

The V call is TRBV11-2, the J call TRBJ2-3; D tentatively fits TRBD1 or TRBD2 (6 bases each). CDR1 SGHAT and CDR2 FQNNGV come from the germline V gene. Trimming left V 4 bases short and J 3 bases short, with 17 bases between. The CDR3 is 16 residues long. The CDR3 loop is CASSSQGGLPTDTQYF. The CDR3 nucleotides are TGTGCCAGCAGCTCCCAAGGGGGACTCCCTACAGATACGCAGTATTTT.

The chain recombines TRBV10-3 with TRBJ2-2, with 7 bases aligning to TRBD1. The CDR3 has 13 residues. The ends lost 8 bases at V and 6 bases at J; junction bases unmatched: 6. The germline gives CDR1 ENHRY, CDR2 SYGVKD. CDR3 in amino acids: CAIPGQASGELFF. In DNA, the CDR3 is TGTGCCATCCCTGGACAGGCATCCGGGGAGCTGTTTTTT.

The chain carries TRBV5-6 and TRBJ2-7; D possibly corresponds to TRBD2 (6 bases). Germline CDR1 is SGHDT and CDR2 is YYEEEE. The CDR3 is 13 amino acids. Trimming cost V 3 bases and J 7 bases, with 14 bases left between them. CDR3 sequence (DNA): TGTGCCAGCAGCTCCTACAACGGGGGTGAGCAGTACTTC. Amino acids: CASSSYNGGEQYF.

The chain has TRBV27 and TRBJ2-7; 8 positions match TRBD2. Per germline, CDR1 MNHEY and CDR2 SMNVEV (reference sequence). The CDR3 is 14 amino acids. Trimming cost V 8 bases and J 7 bases; bases outside gene matches: 13. The CDR3 sequence: CASARTGGPVEQYF. CDR3 coding DNA: TGTGCCAGCGCCCGGACGGGGGGGCCGGTGGAGCAGTACTTC.

This clone was observed once. The chain recombines TRBV7-9 with TRBJ1-2; 8 nucleotides align to TRBD1. There are 16 residues in the CDR3. Germline values: CDR1 SEHNR, CDR2 FQNEAQ (reference sequence). V gave up 1 base and J gave up 2 bases; unmatched junction bases: 6. The CDR3 DNA is TGTGCCAGCAGCTTAGGCGTTGGGACAGGAAACTATGGCTACACCTTC. Residues: CASSLGVGTGNYGYTF. The full variable domain, with the rest looked up from reference TRBV7-9 and TRBJ1-2, is DTGVSQNPRHKITKRGQNVTFRCDPISEHNRLYWYRQTLGQGPEFLTYFQNEAQLEKSRLLSDRFSAERPKGSFSTLEIQRTEQGDSAMYLCASSLGVGTGNYGYTFGSGTRLTVV.

This chain links TRBV13 with TRBJ1-1; perhaps TRBD1 as D (6 bases). The CDR3 loop spans 13 amino acids. V was shortened by 5 bases and J by 8 bases, with 15 bases between the two germline ends. The germline V gene has CDR1 PRHDT and CDR2 FYEKMQ (reference sequence). CDR3: CASSPRGAREAFF. As DNA, the CDR3 is TGTGCCAGCAGCCCACGGGGGGCACGAGAAGCTTTCTTT.

The chain joins TRBV14 to TRBJ2-7; D may be TRBD1 (5 bases). This CDR3 contains 13 residues. Per the germline V gene, CDR1 is SGHDN and CDR2 is FVKESK. V dropped 1 base and J dropped 3 bases, with 7 bases sitting between them. The CDR3 is CASSQVQGYEQYF. In DNA, the CDR3 is TGTGCCAGCAGCCAAGTCCAGGGCTACGAGCAGTACTTC.

This clone was counted once. The V gene is TRBV9, the J gene TRBJ1-4; unclear D gene. Germline-derived CDR1 and CDR2 are SGDLS and YYNGEE. The V gene lost 0 bases and the J gene lost 2 bases, with 8 bases spanning the gap. This CDR3 comprises 15 residues. This CDR3 reads CASSVVTETNEKLFF. The CDR3 DNA follows: TGTGCCAGCAGCGTAGTTACGGAGACTAATGAAAAACTGTTTTTT.

This chain uses TRBV6-1 with TRBJ2-7, with 9 positions matching TRBD1. The V segment lost 8 bases and the J segment 5 bases; nucleotides outside the gene matches: 7. This CDR3 contains 13 residues. Germline V gene sequence: CDR1 MNHNS, CDR2 SASEGT. In DNA, the CDR3 is TGTGCCAGCGTCGGGACAGGGCTGAACGAGCAGTACTTC. This gives the protein CASVGTGLNEQYF.

The chain links TRBV11-2 to TRBJ2-7; D may be TRBD1 (5 bases). The CDR3 sequence is 14 residues long. The V end was cut by 4 bases, the J end by 1 base, with 11 bases between. The germline CDR1 and CDR2 sequences are SGHAT and FQNNGV. CDR3 coding DNA: TGTGCCAGCAGCTCCCAAGCAGGGTCCTACGAGCAGTACTTC. Translating gives CASSSQAGSYEQYF.

The chain combines TRBV5-6 with TRBJ1-4; no definite D call. This CDR3 has 14 amino acids. Germline V gene sequence: CDR1 SGHDT, CDR2 YYEEEE. Trimming took 3 bases from V and 7 from J, leaving 13 bases between them. Here the CDR3 DNA reads TGTGCCAGCAGCTCGACACAAGGCAGTGAAAAACTGTTTTTT. Protein sequence: CASSSTQGSEKLFF.